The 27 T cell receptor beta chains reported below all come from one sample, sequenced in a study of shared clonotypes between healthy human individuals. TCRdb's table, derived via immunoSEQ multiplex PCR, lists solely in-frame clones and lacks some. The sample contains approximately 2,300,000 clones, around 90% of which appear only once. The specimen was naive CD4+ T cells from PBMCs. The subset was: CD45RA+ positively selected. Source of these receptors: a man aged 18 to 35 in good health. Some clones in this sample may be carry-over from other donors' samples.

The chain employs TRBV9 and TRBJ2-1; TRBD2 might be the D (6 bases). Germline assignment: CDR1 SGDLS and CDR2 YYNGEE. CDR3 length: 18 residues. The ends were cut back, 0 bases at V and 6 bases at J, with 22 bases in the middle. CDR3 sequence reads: CASSVDWFGGFERNEQFF. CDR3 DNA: TGTGCCAGCAGCGTAGACTGGTTCGGGGGATTTGAGCGCAATGAGCAGTTCTTC.

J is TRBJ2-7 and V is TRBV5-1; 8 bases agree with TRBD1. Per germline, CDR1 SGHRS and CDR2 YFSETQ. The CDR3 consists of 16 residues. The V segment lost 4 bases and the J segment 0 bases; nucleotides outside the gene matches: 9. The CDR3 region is CASSPLGDRSSYEQYF. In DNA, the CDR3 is TGCGCCAGCAGCCCCTTGGGGGACAGGAGCTCCTACGAGCAGTACTTC.

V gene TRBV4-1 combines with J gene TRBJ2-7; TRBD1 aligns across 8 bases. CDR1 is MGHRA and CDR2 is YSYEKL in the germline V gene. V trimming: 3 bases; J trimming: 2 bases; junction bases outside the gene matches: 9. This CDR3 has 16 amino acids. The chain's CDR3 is CASSHPGTGAPYEQYF. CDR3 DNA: TGCGCCAGCAGCCACCCCGGGACAGGTGCCCCCTACGAGCAGTACTTC.

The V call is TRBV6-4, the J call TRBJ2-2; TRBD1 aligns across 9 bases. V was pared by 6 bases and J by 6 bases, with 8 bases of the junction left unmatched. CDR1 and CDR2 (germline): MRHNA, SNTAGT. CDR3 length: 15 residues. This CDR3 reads CASRGQGGKAGELFF. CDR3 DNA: TGTGCCAGCAGGGGACAGGGAGGAAAGGCCGGGGAGCTGTTTTTT.

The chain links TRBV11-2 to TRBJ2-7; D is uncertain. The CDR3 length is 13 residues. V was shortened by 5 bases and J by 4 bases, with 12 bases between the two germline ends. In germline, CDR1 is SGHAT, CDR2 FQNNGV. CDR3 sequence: CASSLSDPYEQYF. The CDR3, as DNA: TGTGCCAGCAGCCTCTCGGACCCGTACGAGCAGTACTTC.

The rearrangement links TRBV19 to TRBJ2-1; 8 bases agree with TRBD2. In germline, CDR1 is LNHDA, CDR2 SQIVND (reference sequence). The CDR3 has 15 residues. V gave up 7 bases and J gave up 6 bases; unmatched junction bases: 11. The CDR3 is CASIGPGTRFNEQFF. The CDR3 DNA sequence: TGTGCCAGTATTGGTCCCGGGACTAGATTCAATGAGCAGTTCTTC.

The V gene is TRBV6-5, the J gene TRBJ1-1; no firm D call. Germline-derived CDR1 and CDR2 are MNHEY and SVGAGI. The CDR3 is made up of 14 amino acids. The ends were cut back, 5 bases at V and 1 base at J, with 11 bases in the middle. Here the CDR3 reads CASSASRENTEAFF. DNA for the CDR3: TGTGCCAGCAGTGCCAGTCGGGAGAACACTGAAGCTTTCTTT.

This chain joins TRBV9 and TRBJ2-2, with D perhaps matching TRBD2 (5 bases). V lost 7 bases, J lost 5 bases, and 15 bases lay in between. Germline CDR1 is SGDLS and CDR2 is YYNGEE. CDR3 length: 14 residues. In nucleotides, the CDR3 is TGTGCCAGCGAGACTGCCCCGGGGACCGGGGAGCTGTTTTTT. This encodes CASETAPGTGELFF.

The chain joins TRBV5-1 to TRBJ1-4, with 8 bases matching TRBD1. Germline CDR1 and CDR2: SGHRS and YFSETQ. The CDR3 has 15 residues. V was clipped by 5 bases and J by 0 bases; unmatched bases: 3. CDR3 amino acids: CASSQQGATNEKLFF. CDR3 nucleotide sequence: TGCGCCAGCAGTCAACAGGGGGCAACTAATGAAAAACTGTTTTTT. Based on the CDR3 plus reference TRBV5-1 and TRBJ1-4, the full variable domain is KAGVTQTPRYLIKTRGQQVTLSCSPISGHRSVSWYQQTPGQGLQFLFEYFSETQRNKGNFPGRFSGRQFSNSRSEMNVSTLELGDSALYLCASSQQGATNEKLFFGSGTQLSVL.

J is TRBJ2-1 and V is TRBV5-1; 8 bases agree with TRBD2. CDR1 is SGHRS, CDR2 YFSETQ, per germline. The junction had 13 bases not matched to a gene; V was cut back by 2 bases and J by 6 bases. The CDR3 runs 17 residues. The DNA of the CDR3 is TGCGCCAGCAGCTTAGCGCCGGGACTAGGGGAGGTCAATGAGCAGTTCTTC. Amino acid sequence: CASSLAPGLGEVNEQFF.

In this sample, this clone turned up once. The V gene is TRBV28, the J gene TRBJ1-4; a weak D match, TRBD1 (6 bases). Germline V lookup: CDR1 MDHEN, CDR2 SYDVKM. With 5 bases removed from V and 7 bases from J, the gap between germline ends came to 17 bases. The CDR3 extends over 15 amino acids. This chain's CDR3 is CASSTGGAVSEKLFF. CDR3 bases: TGTGCCAGCAGTACGGGGGGGGCCGTTAGTGAAAAACTGTTTTTT.

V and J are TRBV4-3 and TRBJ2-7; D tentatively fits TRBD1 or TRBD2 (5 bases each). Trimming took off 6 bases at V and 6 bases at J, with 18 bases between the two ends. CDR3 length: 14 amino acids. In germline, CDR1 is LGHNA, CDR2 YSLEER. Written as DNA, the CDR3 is TGCGCCAGCAGATCGGGGCAGGACTCGATCGAGCAGTACTTC. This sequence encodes CASRSGQDSIEQYF.

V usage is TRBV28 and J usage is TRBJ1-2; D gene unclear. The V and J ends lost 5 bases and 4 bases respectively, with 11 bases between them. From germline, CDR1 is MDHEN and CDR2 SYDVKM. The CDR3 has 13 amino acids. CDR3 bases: TGTGCCAGCAGTCAGGAGGATCGCTATGGCTACACCTTC. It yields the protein CASSQEDRYGYTF.

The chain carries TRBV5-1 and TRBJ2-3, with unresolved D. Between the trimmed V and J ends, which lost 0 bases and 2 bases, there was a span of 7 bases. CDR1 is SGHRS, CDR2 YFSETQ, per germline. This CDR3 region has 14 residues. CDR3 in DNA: TGCGCCAGCAGCTTGGGCAGGCCCACAGATACGCAGTATTTT. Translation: CASSLGRPTDTQYF.

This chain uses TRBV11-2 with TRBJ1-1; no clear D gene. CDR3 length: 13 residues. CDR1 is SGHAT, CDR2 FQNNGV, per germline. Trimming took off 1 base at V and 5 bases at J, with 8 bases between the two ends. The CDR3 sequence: CASSLGGVTEAFF. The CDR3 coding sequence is TGTGCCAGCAGCTTAGGCGGGGTTACTGAAGCTTTCTTT.

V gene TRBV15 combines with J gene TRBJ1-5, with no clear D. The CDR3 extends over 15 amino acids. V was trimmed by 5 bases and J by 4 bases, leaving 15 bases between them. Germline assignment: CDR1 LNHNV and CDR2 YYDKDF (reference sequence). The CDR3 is CATSGGRYNNQPQHF. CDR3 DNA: TGTGCCACCAGCGGAGGACGGTATAATAATCAGCCCCAGCATTTT.

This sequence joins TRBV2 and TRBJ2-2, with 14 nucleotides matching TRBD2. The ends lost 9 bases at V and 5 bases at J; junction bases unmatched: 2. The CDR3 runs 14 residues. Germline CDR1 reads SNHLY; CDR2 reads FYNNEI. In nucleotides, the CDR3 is TGTGCCAGGGGACTAGCGGGAGAGACCGGGGAGCTGTTTTTT. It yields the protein CARGLAGETGELFF.

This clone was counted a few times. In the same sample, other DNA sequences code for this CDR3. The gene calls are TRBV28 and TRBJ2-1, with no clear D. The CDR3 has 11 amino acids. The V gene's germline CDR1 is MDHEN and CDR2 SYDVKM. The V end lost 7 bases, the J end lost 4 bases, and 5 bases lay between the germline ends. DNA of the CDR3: TGTGCCAGCACTTTTTACAATGAGCAGTTCTTC. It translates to CASTFYNEQFF.

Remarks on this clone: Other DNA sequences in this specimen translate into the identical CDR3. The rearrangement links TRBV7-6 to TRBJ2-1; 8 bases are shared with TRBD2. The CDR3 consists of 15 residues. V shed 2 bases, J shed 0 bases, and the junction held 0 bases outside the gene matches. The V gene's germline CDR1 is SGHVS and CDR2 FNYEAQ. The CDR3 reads CASSLSGSSYNEQFF. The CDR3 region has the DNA TGTGCCAGCAGCTTAAGCGGGAGCTCCTACAATGAGCAGTTCTTC.

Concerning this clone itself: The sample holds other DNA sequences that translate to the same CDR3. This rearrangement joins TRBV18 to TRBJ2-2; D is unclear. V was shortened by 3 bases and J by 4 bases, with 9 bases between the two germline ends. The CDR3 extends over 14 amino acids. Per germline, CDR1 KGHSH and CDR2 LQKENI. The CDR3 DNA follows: TGTGCCAGCTCACCGATGGGGTTCACCGGGGAGCTGTTTTTT. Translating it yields CASSPMGFTGELFF.

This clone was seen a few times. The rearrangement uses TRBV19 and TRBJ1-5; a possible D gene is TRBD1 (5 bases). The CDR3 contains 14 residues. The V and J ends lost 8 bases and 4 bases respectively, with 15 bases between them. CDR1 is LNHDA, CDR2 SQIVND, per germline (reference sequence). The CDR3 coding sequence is TGTGCCAGTTCTACAGGATATGAGAATCAGCCCCAGCATTTT. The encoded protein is CASSTGYENQPQHF.

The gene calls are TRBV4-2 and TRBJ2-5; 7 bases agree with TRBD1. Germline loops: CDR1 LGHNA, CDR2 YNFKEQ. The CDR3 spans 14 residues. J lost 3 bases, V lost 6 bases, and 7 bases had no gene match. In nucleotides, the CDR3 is TGTGCCAGCAGACACACCGACAGGGAAGAGACCCAGTACTTC. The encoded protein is CASRHTDREETQYF.

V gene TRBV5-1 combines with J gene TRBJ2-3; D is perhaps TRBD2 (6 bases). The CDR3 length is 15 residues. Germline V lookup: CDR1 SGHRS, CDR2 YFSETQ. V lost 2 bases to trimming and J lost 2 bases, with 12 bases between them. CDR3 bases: TGCGCCAGCAGCTTTCTAGCGACCCCCACAGATACGCAGTATTTT. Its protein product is CASSFLATPTDTQYF.

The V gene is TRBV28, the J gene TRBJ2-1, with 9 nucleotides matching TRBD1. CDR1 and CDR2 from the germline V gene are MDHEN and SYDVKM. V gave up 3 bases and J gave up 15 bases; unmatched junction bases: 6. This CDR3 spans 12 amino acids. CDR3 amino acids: CASSLRQGGMFF. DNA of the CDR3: TGTGCCAGCAGTTTGCGACAGGGGGGAATGTTCTTC.

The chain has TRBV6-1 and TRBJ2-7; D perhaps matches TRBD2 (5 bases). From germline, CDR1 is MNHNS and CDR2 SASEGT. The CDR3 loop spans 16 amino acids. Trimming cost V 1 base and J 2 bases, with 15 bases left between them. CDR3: CASSEGNAGFTYEQYF. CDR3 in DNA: TGTGCCAGCAGTGAAGGCAACGCGGGTTTCACCTACGAGCAGTACTTC.

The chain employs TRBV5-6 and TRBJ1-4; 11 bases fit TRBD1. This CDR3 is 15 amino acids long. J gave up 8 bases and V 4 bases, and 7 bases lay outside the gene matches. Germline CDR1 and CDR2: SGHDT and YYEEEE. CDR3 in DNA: TGTGCCAGCAGCGCCTGGACAGGGGGCAGAGAAAAACTGTTTTTT. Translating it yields CASSAWTGGREKLFF.

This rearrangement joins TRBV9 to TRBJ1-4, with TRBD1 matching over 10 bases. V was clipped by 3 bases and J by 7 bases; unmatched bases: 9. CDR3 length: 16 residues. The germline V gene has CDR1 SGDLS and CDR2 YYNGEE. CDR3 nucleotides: TGTGCCAGCAGCGCCAGACCCGGGACAGGGGTTGAAAAACTGTTTTTT. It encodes CASSARPGTGVEKLFF.